These 20 T cell receptor beta chains originate from one sample sequenced in a study of control samples from healthy donors and cancer patients. This table comes from immunoSEQ multiplex PCR, and its TCRdb copy is limited to in-frame clones, with some not included. The sample contains more than 25,000 clones, roughly 87% of which appear only once. Sequencing input: formalin-fixed, paraffin-embedded tissue. The receptors derive from a female donor with melanoma.

This chain connects TRBV19 to TRBJ1-1; D unclear. Per the germline V gene, CDR1 is LNHDA and CDR2 is SQIVND (reference sequence). The V and J ends lost 5 bases and 0 bases respectively, with 7 bases between them. The CDR3 has 13 amino acids. DNA for the CDR3: TGTGCCAGTAGTTCCGGGATGAACACTGAAGCTTTCTTT. Encoded protein: CASSSGMNTEAFF.

J is TRBJ2-1 and V is TRBV19; 8 bases are a match to TRBD2. The CDR3 sequence is 15 residues long. Germline CDR1 LNHDA, CDR2 SQIVND (reference sequence). Trimming cost V 2 bases and J 3 bases; bases outside gene matches: 3. CDR3 coding DNA: TGTGCCAGTAGTATATTAGCGGGATTCTACAATGAGCAGTTCTTC. Its protein is CASSILAGFYNEQFF.

CDR3 in DNA: TGTGCCAGCAGCACTACAGGGCGGGGTGAAAAACTGTTTTTT. This sequence encodes CASSTTGRGEKLFF. This rearrangement joins TRBV7-9 to TRBJ1-4, with D perhaps TRBD1 (6 bases). Germline lookup yields CDR1 SEHNR and CDR2 FQNEAQ (reference sequence). With 5 bases removed from V and 7 bases from J, the gap between germline ends came to 14 bases. CDR3 length equals 14 residues.

This chain joins TRBV2 and TRBJ1-2; possible D gene TRBD1, 6 bases. The germline V gene encodes CDR1 SNHLY and CDR2 FYNNEI. The V gene lost 7 bases and the J gene lost 0 bases, with 12 bases spanning the gap. The CDR3 is 14 amino acids. The CDR3 loop reads CASNQGFANYGYTF. The CDR3 region has the DNA TGTGCCAGCAACCAGGGGTTCGCTAACTATGGCTACACCTTC.

The rearrangement links TRBV27 to TRBJ2-2; TRBD1 agrees at 7 bases. The CDR3 consists of 16 residues. Trimming at V came to 0 bases and at J to 4 bases, leaving 5 bases not matched to a gene. The germline V gene has CDR1 MNHEY and CDR2 SMNVEV (reference sequence). For the CDR3, the DNA is TGTGCCAGCAGTTTATCGGGACAGAGTCTCACCGGGGAGCTGTTTTTT. Amino acids: CASSLSGQSLTGELFF.

The rearrangement uses TRBV19 and TRBJ1-5, with 8 bases fitting TRBD1. Germline assignment: CDR1 LNHDA and CDR2 SQIVND (reference sequence). V gave up 6 bases and J gave up 8 bases; unmatched junction bases: 9. The CDR3 is 14 residues long. CDR3 residues: CASRDGQGGKPQHF. The CDR3 nucleotides read TGTGCCAGTAGGGACGGACAGGGCGGGAAGCCCCAGCATTTT.

This chain links TRBV19 with TRBJ2-7, with D possibly being TRBD2 (5 bases). V lost 6 bases to trimming and J lost 0 bases, with 12 bases between them. Germline CDR1 is LNHDA and CDR2 is SQIVND (reference sequence). This CDR3 has 14 residues. The CDR3 DNA reads TGTGCCAGTAGACCCCTAGGGAGCTCCTACGAGCAGTACTTC. Amino acids: CASRPLGSSYEQYF.

The rearrangement links TRBV5-1 to TRBJ2-1; D may be TRBD1 (6 bases). The CDR3 covers 13 residues. The germline V gene has CDR1 SGHRS and CDR2 YFSETQ. With 4 bases removed from V and 11 bases from J, the gap between germline ends came to 16 bases. The CDR3 sequence: CASSRGQFSKQFF. CDR3 DNA: TGCGCCAGCAGCCGAGGACAGTTCTCGAAGCAGTTCTTC.

The V and J genes are TRBV29-1 and TRBJ2-3; 10 bases fit TRBD2. V lost 8 bases and J lost 5; bases outside the gene matches: 13. This CDR3 contains 15 residues. Germline CDR1 and CDR2: SQVTM and ANQGSEA. DNA of the CDR3: TGCAGCTTCATAAGCGGGAGGGCCAGGGGAGATACGCAGTATTTT. This encodes CSFISGRARGDTQYF.

The chain uses TRBV11-3 and TRBJ2-1; D is perhaps TRBD2 (6 bases). Germline CDR1 is SGHNT and CDR2 is YENEEA. CDR3 length: 15 residues. V lost 5 bases, J lost 5 bases, and 16 bases lay in between. CDR3 protein: CASSPTSYGHNEQFF. CDR3 in DNA: TGTGCCAGCAGCCCTACTAGCTACGGGCACAATGAGCAGTTCTTC.

The chain employs TRBV5-4 and TRBJ2-7, with D unresolved. V was pared by 4 bases and J by 5 bases, with 16 bases between. This CDR3 spans 14 amino acids. CDR1 is SGHNT and CDR2 is YYREEE in the germline V gene (reference sequence). The CDR3 sequence: CASSLRNGTDEQYF. The CDR3 DNA is TGTGCCAGCAGCCTGAGGAACGGAACAGACGAGCAGTACTTC.

V gene TRBV6-2 or TRBV6-3 combines with J gene TRBJ1-1; D may be TRBD1 (6 bases). In germline, CDR1 is MNHEY, CDR2 SVGEGT. Trimming removed 6 bases from V and 1 base from J, with 15 bases in between. The CDR3 is 15 residues long. CDR3 loop: CASSPLTGSNTEAFF. Written as DNA, the CDR3 is TGTGCCAGCAGCCCCCTCACAGGGTCGAACACTGAAGCTTTCTTT.

V usage is TRBV7-8 and J usage is TRBJ1-2; possible D gene TRBD1, 6 bases. Germline V gene data show CDR1 as SGHVS and CDR2 as FQNEAQ. The length of the CDR3 is 15 residues. With 7 bases removed from V and 4 bases from J, the gap between germline ends came to 19 bases. This chain's CDR3 is CASTQGGGRVYGYTF. Written as DNA, the CDR3 is TGTGCCAGCACCCAGGGTGGGGGGCGCGTCTATGGCTACACCTTC.

Only a few counts were recorded for this clone. The CDR3: CASTRRLTNEKLFF. DNA of the CDR3: TGTGCCAGTACCCGAAGGCTGACTAATGAAAAACTGTTTTTT. The chain joins TRBV19 to TRBJ1-4; D remains unclear. From germline, CDR1 is LNHDA and CDR2 SQIVND (reference sequence). CDR3 length: 14 amino acids. Trimming removed 7 bases at V and 2 bases at J, with 11 bases between.

Notes on this clone: Additional DNA sequences in this sample encode the identical CDR3. The chain joins TRBV5-4 to TRBJ2-7, with a weak D call TRBD1 (6 bases). The CDR3 contains 13 residues. V was shortened by 9 bases and J by 4 bases, with 17 bases between the two germline ends. Germline V lookup: CDR1 SGHNT, CDR2 YYREEE (reference sequence). The CDR3 protein is CATPRQASYEQYF. In DNA form, the CDR3 reads TGTGCCACCCCCCGACAGGCCTCTTACGAGCAGTACTTC.

This clone was detected a few times. The chain recombines TRBV7-2 with TRBJ2-1, with TRBD2 matching 10 bases. V was pared by 4 bases and J by 3 bases, with 3 bases of the junction left unmatched. The CDR3 extends over 15 amino acids. Looked up from germline, CDR1 is SGHTA and CDR2 is FQGNSA. The CDR3, as DNA: TGTGCCAGCAGCTCCCGGACTAGCGGCTACAATGAGCAGTTCTTC. This gives the protein CASSSRTSGYNEQFF.

The chain couples TRBV2 to TRBJ1-5; D ambiguous. Trimming cost V 1 base and J 9 bases, with 13 bases left between them. The CDR3 covers 14 residues. Germline lookup yields CDR1 SNHLY and CDR2 FYNNEI. CDR3 amino acids: CASSEGSDVRPQHF. Here the CDR3 DNA reads TGTGCCAGCAGTGAAGGGTCGGACGTGAGGCCCCAGCATTTT.

The chain carries TRBV6-6 and TRBJ2-5; D gene ambiguous. CDR1 is MNHNY and CDR2 is SVGAGI in the germline V gene (reference sequence). This CDR3 is 15 amino acids long. V lost 0 bases, J lost 5 bases, and 13 bases lay in between. The CDR3 DNA sequence: TGTGCCAGCAGTTACTCGGGGATTCGTGGCGAGACCCAGTACTTC. It translates to CASSYSGIRGETQYF.

CDR3 DNA: TGTGCCAGCAGTTTATGGGACCGCTTTAATTCACCCCTCCACTTT. This sequence encodes CASSLWDRFNSPLHF. This rearrangement joins TRBV28 to TRBJ1-6, with D hard to call. This CDR3 contains 15 residues. CDR1 MDHEN and CDR2 SYDVKM come from the germline V gene. V lost 0 bases and J 6 bases, leaving 9 bases between the germline ends.

The chain combines TRBV27 with TRBJ2-3; unclear D gene. CDR1 is MNHEY and CDR2 is SMNVEV in the germline V gene (reference sequence). Trimming took 3 bases from V and 4 from J, leaving 8 bases between them. This CDR3 is built from 13 residues. The CDR3 DNA follows: TGTGCCAGCAGTTTCCAGGCCCCAGATACGCAGTATTTT. Residues: CASSFQAPDTQYF.